The T cell receptor beta chain under discussion was sequenced for a study of blood T cells in healthy people across ages. Whole-study findings and limits: More naive CD4+ cells and higher diversity were found in long-lived than in aged donors.

The length of the CDR3 is 18 residues. A sample-barcoded 5' primer and a J-beta primer mix were used in a second PCR of roughly 7 to 12 cycles. A tag from a template-switch adaptor with 12 random nucleotides marked each cDNA molecule. TCRdb fed the 5' RACE reads into MiXCR, producing one record per CDR3 protein. The sample includes about 640,000 distinct CDR3 sequences, around 54% seen only once; the top ten take approximately 40%. Concerning this clonotype itself: The antigen is unknown.

The receptor comes from a man aged 60 to 75 in good health. The material sequenced was blood. V is TRBV21-1 and J is TRBJ1-4. TRBV21-1 is reported as a pseudogene. CDR3 sequence (DNA): TGTGCCAGCAGCAAAGAAGGATCCAGGGAGCTAGAAGAAGAAAAACTGTTTTTT. Residues: CASSKEGSRELEEEKLFF.